This paragraph covers one T cell receptor beta chain sequence. What it binds is not known. Collected material from alopecia areata patients comprised lesional scalp punch biopsies and peripheral blood. The data belong to a study of CD8+ T cells in alopecia areata. About the research overall: The study gave treated patients oral tofacitinib at 5 to 10 mg twice daily. The protocol delivered tofacitinib for 6 to 18 months, then withdrew it for 6 months.

Findings and caveats of the study: More clonal than normal scalp was lesional scalp, particularly alopecia totalis/universalis. Whereas mice showed it more clearly, TCR sharing across patients was murkier, possibly because of HLA.

RNA extraction and reverse transcription yielded cDNA as sequencing template. TCRdb keeps only in-frame clones here, not all; method: immunoSEQ multiplex PCR. The repertoire consists of under 15,000 clones, with around three fifths occurring once and the leading ten covering 13%. Material: skin. The sequence came from a human donor with alopecia areata.

The CDR3 protein is CATSGANTGELFF. The CDR3 region has the DNA TGTGCCACAAGCGGGGCGAACACCGGGGAGCTGTTTTTT. The J gene is TRBJ2-2, the V gene TRBV6-6, with 7 bases that match TRBD2. Germline loops: CDR1 MNHNY, CDR2 SVGAGI (reference sequence). This CDR3 has 13 amino acids. V shed 10 bases, J shed 0 bases, and the junction held 2 bases outside the gene matches.